Here is one T cell receptor beta chain with its context. Its antigen is currently unknown. This sample was taken from a study of T cell responses to AZD1222 COVID-19 vaccine. Findings and caveats of the study: Repertoire sampling occurred only after the peak T cell response. Most donors were white British and more were female, and clonal diversity was possibly underestimated. Baseline testing showed seropositivity in only six AZD1222 recipients. Spike-specific TCR depth and breadth grew after two AZD1222 doses.

The data were produced by immunoSEQ multiplex PCR, yet TCRdb's version contains in-frame clones alone and is incomplete. The profile shows 100,000 or so clones, roughly nine tenths of them singletons. This CDR3 region has 15 residues. Per the germline V gene, CDR1 is MNHEY and CDR2 is SMNVEV (reference sequence). V gave up 4 bases and J gave up 6 bases, with 16 bases separating them. The source of this sequence is an adult who received the AZD1222 COVID-19 vaccine. The rearrangement links TRBV27 to TRBJ2-1, with D perhaps TRBD1 or TRBD2 (7 bases each). Sample: peripheral blood, taken 28 days after the second AZD1222 dose. The CDR3 reads CASSSQGGRTNEQFF. The CDR3 nucleotides are TGTGCCAGCAGTTCTCAGGGGGGGCGGACCAATGAGCAGTTCTTC.